The rows below give T cell receptor beta chains drawn from one sample of a study of identical twins. TCRdb processed the 5' RACE reads anew with MiXCR; each CDR3 protein has one entry. The data hold some 440,000 distinct CDR3 sequences, with 20% to 30% observed a single time. The same sample was also used in a study of T cells expressing NK-cell markers.

Material for sequencing was CD4+ T cells sorted from blood. Source of these receptors: a woman younger than 35 in good health. The CDR3 runs from the conserved cysteine through the conserved F or W. D genes are given only for firm matches. The size of a clone is reported for some rows only, either as once, few or many, or as a class for expanded clones.

>TRBD2|TRBV12-3/TRBV12-4|TRBJ2-1|few
CASTCRGLARFGQFF
TGTGCCAGCACATGTCGGGGACTAGCGAGGTTTGGGCAGTTCTTC
>NA|TRBV3-1|TRBJ2-1|few
CASSQGPDSMGEQFF
TGTGCCAGCAGCCAAGGGCCAGACTCCATGGGAGAGCAGTTCTTC
>NA|TRBV9|TRBJ2-5|NA
CASSVADRTSYQETQYF
TGTGCCAGCAGCGTAGCTGACCGTACAAGTTACCAAGAGACCCAGTACTTC
>TRBD2|TRBV6-1|TRBJ2-3|NA
CASRPAGYTDTQYF
TGTGCCAGCAGACCAGCGGGATACACAGATACGCAGTATTTT
>NA|TRBV3-1|TRBJ2-3|NA
CASSRLGGSADTQYF
TGTGCCAGCAGCAGACTTGGGGGGAGCGCAGATACGCAGTATTTT
>NA|TRBV5-1|TRBJ2-3|NA
CASMSTSLGADTQYF
TGCGCCAGCATGTCTACATCCCTGGGTGCAGATACGCAGTATTTT
>NA|TRBV7-2|TRBJ2-3|NA
CASSLAGVTTDTQYF
TGTGCCAGCAGCTTAGCAGGGGTAACGACAGATACGCAGTATTTT
>NA|TRBV7-3|TRBJ2-3|NA
CASSYQRTDTQYF
TGTGCCAGCAGCTACCAACGGACAGATACGCAGTATTTT
>TRBD1|TRBV3-1|TRBJ2-7|NA
CASSRQTGGNYEQYF
TGTGCCAGCAGCCGACAGACAGGGGGAAACTACGAGCAGTACTTC
>TRBD2|TRBV10-3|TRBJ2-4|NA
CAISEIRGVVKNIQYF
TGTGCCATCAGTGAGATCCGGGGGGTCGTCAAAAACATTCAGTACTTC
>TRBD1|TRBV5-1|TRBJ1-1|few
CASSFLTGGTEAFF
TGCGCCAGCAGCTTTTTAACAGGGGGCACCGAAGCTTTCTTT
>NA|TRBV11-1|TRBJ2-5|few
CASSFGRIGGRKKETQYF
TGTGCCAGCAGCTTTGGCAGGATCGGGGGACGGAAAAAAGAGACCCAGTACTTC
>NA|TRBV5-1|TRBJ1-2|once
CASSLTADRFYGYTF
TGCGCCAGCAGCCTGACGGCGGATAGGTTCTATGGCTACACCTTC
>NA|TRBV20-1|TRBJ1-6|few
CSARGRANNSPLHF
TGCAGTGCTAGGGGGAGAGCAAATAATTCACCCCTCCACTTT
>TRBD2|TRBV7-3|TRBJ2-1|few
CASSQTGTSAYNEQFF
TGTGCCAGCAGCCAGACCGGGACTAGCGCCTACAATGAGCAGTTCTTC
>NA|TRBV15|TRBJ1-1|few
CATSRELAGMNTEAFF
TGTGCCACCAGCAGAGAGTTGGCGGGAATGAACACTGAAGCTTTCTTT
>NA|TRBV7-9|TRBJ1-1|NA
CASSFGLVAFF
TGTGCCAGCAGCTTCGGACTAGTAGCTTTCTTT
>NA|TRBV14|TRBJ2-3|NA
CASSPGTPGTDTQYF
TGTGCCAGCAGCCCCGGGACTCCGGGCACAGATACGCAGTATTTT
>TRBD2|TRBV6-2/TRBV6-3|TRBJ2-1|few
CASSYVLAGVSEQFF
TGTGCCAGCAGTTACGTCCTGGCGGGAGTAAGTGAGCAGTTCTTC
>TRBD1|TRBV18|TRBJ1-5|NA
CASSPPATGGVQPQHF
TGTGCCAGCTCACCACCGGCCACAGGGGGAGTACAGCCCCAGCATTTT
>NA|TRBV7-2|TRBJ2-1|NA
CASSPSWNNEQFF
TGTGCCAGCAGCCCCAGCTGGAACAATGAGCAGTTCTTC
>NA|TRBV15|TRBJ2-7|NA
CATSRGGGDNEQYF
TGTGCCACCAGCAGGGGGGGCGGGGACAACGAGCAGTACTTC
>NA|TRBV10-3|TRBJ1-1|few
CAIREVGTEAFF
TGTGCCATCAGGGAAGTCGGCACTGAAGCTTTCTTT
>NA|TRBV7-2|TRBJ2-1|many
CASSLDPSSYNEQFF
TGTGCCAGCAGCTTGGACCCGAGCTCCTACAATGAGCAGTTCTTC
>NA|TRBV12-3/TRBV12-4|TRBJ2-2|once
CASSPRGATRLGGELFF
TGTGCCAGCAGTCCGCGTGGGGCTACCCGTTTGGGCGGGGAGCTGTTTTTT
>NA|TRBV20-1|TRBJ1-5|few
CSAQGSNQPQHF
TGCAGTGCTCAGGGAAGCAATCAGCCCCAGCATTTT
>NA|TRBV9|TRBJ1-2|NA
CASSVVPGGVYGYTF
TGTGCCAGCAGCGTAGTTCCCGGAGGGGTCTATGGCTACACCTTC
>NA|TRBV5-4|TRBJ1-2|few
CASSSALDYGYTF
TGTGCCAGCAGCTCGGCCCTGGACTATGGCTACACCTTC
>NA|TRBV7-9|TRBJ1-3|NA
CASSRGTDGNTIYF
TGTGCCAGCAGCCGGGGGACGGATGGAAACACCATATATTTT
>NA|TRBV14|TRBJ1-4|NA
CASSQDRQKLFF
TGTGCCAGCAGCCAAGATCGGCAAAAACTGTTTTTT
>NA|TRBV5-1|TRBJ1-1|few
CASSPGRDTEAFF
TGTGCCAGCAGTCCCGGGAGGGATACTGAAGCTTTCTTT
>TRBD2|TRBV6-1|TRBJ2-7|once
CASSPGTSGPHVSYEQYF
TGTGCCAGCAGCCCCGGGACTAGCGGGCCTCATGTCTCCTACGAGCAGTACTTC
>NA|TRBV6-6|TRBJ1-2|NA
CASSIRGENTF
TGTGCCAGCAGTATCAGGGGAGAAAACACCTTC
>NA|TRBV7-9|TRBJ1-1|NA
CASSLRTQTEAFF
TGTGCCAGCAGCCTACGGACGCAAACTGAAGCTTTCTTT
>NA|TRBV20-1|TRBJ1-1|few
CSACPSPCTEAFF
TGCAGTGCTTGTCCCTCCCCTTGCACTGAAGCTTTCTTT
>NA|TRBV12-3/TRBV12-4|TRBJ1-1|NA
CASSLGPGTKTEAFF
TGTGCCAGCAGTTTAGGTCCAGGGACGAAGACTGAAGCTTTCTTT
>NA|TRBV5-8|TRBJ2-7|NA
CASSVRDFTYEQYF
TGTGCCAGCAGCGTCCGGGACTTTACCTACGAGCAGTACTTC
>NA|TRBV5-5|TRBJ2-3|few
CASSGPVRETDTQYF
TGTGCCAGCAGCGGACCGGTGCGTGAGACAGATACGCAGTATTTT
>NA|TRBV5-3|TRBJ2-1|NA
CAIPGPNHNEQFF
TGTGCCATACCGGGGCCCAATCACAATGAGCAGTTCTTC
>TRBD1|TRBV5-1|TRBJ2-3|few
CASSLQGARADTQYF
TGCGCCAGCAGCTTGCAGGGGGCCCGGGCAGATACGCAGTATTTT
>NA|TRBV5-5|TRBJ1-5|NA
CASSLESGEQPQHF
TGTGCCAGCAGCTTGGAATCCGGGGAGCAGCCCCAGCATTTT
>TRBD2|TRBV11-2|TRBJ2-5|NA
CASSLLVRLAGVSDQETQYF
TGTGCCAGCAGCTTATTAGTTCGTCTAGCGGGCGTAAGTGACCAAGAGACCCAGTACTTC
>NA|TRBV5-1|TRBJ2-7|many
CASSYGTYSYEQYF
TGCGCCAGCAGCTATGGGACGTACTCCTACGAGCAGTACTTC
>TRBD1|TRBV7-9|TRBJ2-5|NA
CASSRGQGEETQYF
TGTGCCAGCAGCAGGGGACAGGGGGAAGAGACCCAGTACTTC
>NA|TRBV6-2/TRBV6-3|TRBJ1-2|NA
CASRSGIGDGYTF
TGTGCCAGCAGGTCCGGGATTGGAGATGGCTACACCTTC
>TRBD2|TRBV12-3/TRBV12-4|TRBJ2-1|few
CASSFLAGSGNEQFF
TGTGCCAGCAGTTTTCTAGCGGGGTCTGGTAACGAGCAGTTCTTC
>TRBD2|TRBV6-4|TRBJ2-3|few
CASSAGSGILRTDTQYF
TGTGCCAGCAGTGCCGGCAGCGGGATATTGCGGACAGATACGCAGTATTTT
>NA|TRBV12-3/TRBV12-4|TRBJ2-7|NA
CASSFWGGEQYF
TGTGCCAGCAGTTTTTGGGGTGGCGAGCAGTACTTC
>NA|TRBV12-5|TRBJ2-7|NA
CASGLRLSYEQYF
TGTGCTAGTGGTTTGCGACTCAGCTACGAGCAGTACTTC
>NA|TRBV20-1|TRBJ2-3|NA
CSAPAAGLDTQYF
TGCAGTGCGCCAGCCGCCGGGTTAGATACGCAGTATTTT
>NA|TRBV6-2/TRBV6-3|TRBJ2-1|NA
CASSSGPDFKENEQFF
TGTGCCAGCAGTTCTGGGCCGGACTTCAAGGAAAATGAGCAGTTCTTC